The present T cell receptor beta chain was sequenced within a study of shared clonotypes between healthy human individuals. Each sample came from a Caucasian adult donor living in Nashville, Tennessee. Trimming at V came to 4 bases and at J to 2 bases, leaving 3 bases not matched to a gene. From germline, CDR1 is MGHDK and CDR2 SYGVNS. The CDR3 length is 14 residues. The protocol was immunoSEQ multiplex PCR, while the TCRdb copy is restricted to in-frame clones and leaves out a portion. The repertoire holds 2 million to 3 million clones, with more than 85% as singletons. The rearrangement joins TRBV25-1 to TRBJ2-3, with 7 bases matching TRBD2. The receptor's source is a man between 18 and 35 years old in good health. Some clones in this sample may be carry-over from other donors' samples. Sequencing was done on a sample of naive CD4+ T cells from PBMCs. Subset reported: CD45RA+ positively selected. The CDR3 nucleotides read TGTGCCAGCAGTGGCCGACTAGCCACAGATACGCAGTATTTT. Translation gives CASSGRLATDTQYF.